Detailed here is one T cell receptor beta chain. The antigen is undetermined. The data are from a study of regulatory T cells. Primers: 52 TRBV forward and 13 TRBJ reverse. Clones were sequenced by immunoSEQ multiplex PCR, and TCRdb holds only the in-frame ones, with some missing. The sample comprises tens of thousands of clones, nearly 95% of which are singletons, and 0.85% to 1% rests with the top ten. Patients, 2 to 39 years old, had expanded memory T-cell proportions. CD4+ T cells were divided by sorting: CD25-high CD127-low Tregs, CD25-low CD127-high conventional cells. Whole-study results and caveats: In CD3G-deficient patients, conventional CD4+ T cells were enriched for hydrophobic CDR3 residues at positions 6 and 7. In patients, unique TRB V-J pairs were restricted and V/J usage skewed, especially in Tregs.

This receptor was obtained from a child aged 2 to 15 with CD3G deficiency. The sequenced material came from conventional CD4+ T cells sorted from blood.

CDR3 DNA: TGTGCCAGCTGTCCCGCGACTAGCTATTACAATGAGCAGTTCTTC. Protein sequence: CASCPATSYYNEQFF. The chain employs TRBV28 and TRBJ2-1; TRBD2 agrees at 7 bases. CDR1 and CDR2 (germline): MDHEN, SYDVKM. The CDR3 is 15 residues long. J gave up 4 bases and V 8 bases, and 11 bases lay outside the gene matches.